This TCR beta chain was captured by sequencing in a study of memory CD4+ T cells and cytomegalovirus serostatus. Study-level background: Of the healthy Belgian adults, several were CMV seropositive and 20 to 30 seronegative. General observations from the study: A US-trained random forest predicted CMV serostatus with median AUC around 0.9.

The assay was immunoSEQ multiplex PCR, and TCRdb's table has in-frame clones only and misses some. This repertoire shows tens of thousands of clones, around 78% found once; its top ten account for around 0.6%. Trimming took 0 bases from V and 8 from J, leaving 16 bases between them. The CDR3 has 16 amino acids. Germline V gives CDR1 WSHSY, CDR2 SAAADI. Single viable CD3+CD4+CD8-CD45RO+ cells were sorted as the memory CD4+ T cells. After thawing, CD4+ T cells were positively selected. As for this clone: Its specificity is not known.

The chain couples TRBV10-2 to TRBJ1-4, with D uncertain. The clonotype originates from an adult in good health and CMV-seronegative. What was sequenced was memory CD4+ T cells from blood. The chain's CDR3 is CASSESSVLIYEKLFF. The CDR3 nucleotides read TGCGCCAGCAGTGAGTCCTCGGTCCTAATTTACGAAAAACTGTTTTTT.